This TCR beta chain came from a study of cytomegalovirus exposure and HLA in healthy donors. This clone was seen once. Its antigen is still unknown. Trimming removed 6 bases from V and 7 bases from J; junction bases left unmatched: 5. The CDR3 spans 13 residues. Per the germline V gene, CDR1 is SQVTM and CDR2 is ANQGSEA. Findings of the study overall: It emerged from a later analysis that several of the most significant clusters appeared to be linked to common viral pathogens. Within the data, a cluster of highly shared sequence variants was likely a sequencing artifact. According to the study, around 150 TCR beta chains were cytomegalovirus-associated.

The PCR employed 60 Vbeta primers together with 13 Jbeta primers. Measured with immunoSEQ multiplex PCR; TCRdb has only the in-frame clones, and not every one. Among 150,000 to 250,000 clones, 82% were seen once, and the ten largest hold about 0.092%. The chain couples TRBV29-1 to TRBJ2-2; 10 bases line up with TRBD1. The specimen was PBMCs. The sequence was obtained from a boy aged 2 to 9 in good health and CMV-seronegative. The CDR3 reads CSVIDRGRGELFF. DNA for the CDR3: TGCAGCGTCATCGACAGGGGGCGCGGGGAGCTGTTTTTT.